The T cell receptor beta chain described here comes from a study of neoadjuvant anti-PD-1 for oral cavity cancer. Turning to the study itself: Patients without progression got a fourth dose around day 43.

Blood libraries mostly used approximately 450 ng genomic DNA, six replicates each. TCRdb's table, derived via immunoSEQ multiplex PCR, lists solely in-frame clones and lacks some. The sample lists around 65,000 clones, roughly nine tenths seen once, with 2.5% to 3% in the top ten. As to time point: after neoadjuvant nivolumab, at surgical resection. Patients had newly diagnosed, untreated stage II-IVA oral cavity squamous cell carcinoma. Germline loops: CDR1 SGHRS, CDR2 YFSETQ. V gave up 5 bases and J gave up 6 bases, with 17 bases separating them. This CDR3 has 14 amino acids. The chain has TRBV5-1 and TRBJ1-2; perhaps TRBD1 as D (5 bases). The clonotype was recovered from a person aged 35-80 years with oral cavity squamous cell carcinoma. The sequencing here drew on PBMCs, taken after nivolumab (anti-PD-1) treatment. CDR3 DNA sequence: TGCGCCAGCAGTCCTTTTTCCGGGGGGGATGGCTACACCTTC. This gives the protein CASSPFSGGDGYTF. The entire variable domain, with the rest obtained from reference TRBV5-1 and TRBJ1-2, is as follows: KAGVTQTPRYLIKTRGQQVTLSCSPISGHRSVSWYQQTPGQGLQFLFEYFSETQRNKGNFPGRFSGRQFSNSRSEMNVSTLELGDSALYLCASSPFSGGDGYTFGSGTRLTVV.